This TCR beta chain appears in the sequencing data of a study of regulatory T cells in long-lasting Graves disease. Turning to the study itself: The study counted Graves' disease as persistent given over 5 years of antithyroid drugs and positive TSH receptor antibodies.

Construction of the TCR beta libraries employed iRepertoire HTBI primers in conjunction with Arm-PCR of CDR3 regions. Original analysis: Samples collectively showed around 56 TRBV and approximately 15 TRBJ segments. TCRdb re-analysed the multiplex PCR reads in MiXCR, keeping a single row per CDR3 protein. The V and J calls were not made by the authors but by TCRdb's processing. The data show roughly 500,000 distinct CDR3 sequences, about 22% seen once. Time point: persistent/refractory GD, antithyroid drugs over 5 years with positive TRAb. From PBMCs, RNA was extracted and then used to make the TCR library. Overall study findings and caveats: Preferential use of TRBV28, TRBJ1-2 and TRBJ2-5 was seen in persistent disease.

This clonotype was observed at least ten times. Its antigen is as yet unknown. Germline V gene lookup returns CDR1 MNHNS and CDR2 SASEGT. The CDR3 extends over 16 amino acids. The J segment lost 5 bases and the V segment lost 5 bases, leaving 12 bases of the junction unmatched. The TCR comes from a female donor with Graves disease. The J gene is TRBJ2-7, the V gene TRBV6-1, with 10 bases that match TRBD2. The specimen comprised peripheral blood mononuclear cells (PBMCs), sampled when the disease was refractory, from a patient treated with antithyroid drugs. Here the CDR3 DNA reads TGTGCCAGCAGTCCCCCCGGTCGAGCGGGAGGGAACGAGCAGTACTTC. It translates to CASSPPGRAGGNEQYF.